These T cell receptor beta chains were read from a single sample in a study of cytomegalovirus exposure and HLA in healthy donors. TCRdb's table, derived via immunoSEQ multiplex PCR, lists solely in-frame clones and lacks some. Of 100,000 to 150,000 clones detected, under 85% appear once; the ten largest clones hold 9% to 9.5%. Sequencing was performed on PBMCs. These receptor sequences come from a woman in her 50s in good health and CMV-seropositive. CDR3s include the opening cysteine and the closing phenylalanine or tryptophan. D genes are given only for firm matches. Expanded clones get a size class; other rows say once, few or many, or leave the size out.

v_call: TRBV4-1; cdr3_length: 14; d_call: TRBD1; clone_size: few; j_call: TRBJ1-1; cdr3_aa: CASSPTGSRGTAFF; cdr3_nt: TGTGCCAGCAGCCCGACAGGGTCTAGGGGGACGGCTTTCTTT
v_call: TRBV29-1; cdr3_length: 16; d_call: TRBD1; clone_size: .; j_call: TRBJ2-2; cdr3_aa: CSVGHSGTANTGELFF; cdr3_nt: TGCAGCGTCGGGCACTCCGGGACAGCGAACACCGGGGAGCTGTTTTTT
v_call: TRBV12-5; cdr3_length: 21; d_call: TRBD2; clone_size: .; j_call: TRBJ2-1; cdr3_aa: CASGLRPRGLLAGGPSDEQFF; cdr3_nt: TGTGCTAGTGGTTTGCGCCCGAGGGGGTTGCTAGCGGGGGGCCCGTCGGATGAGCAGTTCTTC
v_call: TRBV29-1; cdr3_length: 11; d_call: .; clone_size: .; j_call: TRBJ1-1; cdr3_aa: CSTLKECEAFF; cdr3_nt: TGCAGCACTCTCAAGGAGTGTGAAGCTTTCTTT
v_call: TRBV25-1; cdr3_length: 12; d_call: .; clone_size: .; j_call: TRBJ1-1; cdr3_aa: CASSEGGTEAFF; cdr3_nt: TGTGCCAGCAGTGAGGGAGGAACTGAAGCTTTCTTT
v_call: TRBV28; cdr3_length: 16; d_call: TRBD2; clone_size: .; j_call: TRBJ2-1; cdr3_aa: CASSSSATSGSIFAFF; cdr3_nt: TGTGCCAGCAGTTCCTCGGCCACTAGCGGGAGTATATTCGCGTTCTTC
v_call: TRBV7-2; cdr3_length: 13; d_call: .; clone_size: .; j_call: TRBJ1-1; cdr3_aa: CASSEGVGTEAFF; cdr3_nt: TGTGCCAGCAGCGAGGGGGTAGGAACTGAAGCTTTCTTT
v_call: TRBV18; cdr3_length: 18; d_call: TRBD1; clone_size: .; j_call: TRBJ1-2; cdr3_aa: CASSPGLHGTGGGYGYTF; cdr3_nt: TGTGCCAGCTCACCAGGACTACACGGGACAGGCGGTGGCTATGGCTACACCTTC
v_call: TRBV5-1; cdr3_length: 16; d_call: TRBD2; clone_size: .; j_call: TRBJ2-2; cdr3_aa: CASSLGLAGNTGELFF; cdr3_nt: TGCGCCAGCAGCTTGGGCCTAGCGGGGAACACCGGGGAGCTGTTTTTT
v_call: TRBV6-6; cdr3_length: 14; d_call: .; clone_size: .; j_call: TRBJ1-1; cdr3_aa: CASSPQDRHTEAFF; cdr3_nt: TGTGCCAGCAGCCCTCAGGACAGACACACTGAAGCTTTCTTT
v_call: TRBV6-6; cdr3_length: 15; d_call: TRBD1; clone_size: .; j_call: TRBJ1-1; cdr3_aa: CASSHGTDGANQAFF; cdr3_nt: TGTGCCAGCAGCCACGGGACAGATGGAGCAAACCAAGCTTTCTTT
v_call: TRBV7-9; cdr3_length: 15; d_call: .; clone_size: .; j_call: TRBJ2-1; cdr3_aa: CASSPGLVSYNEQFF; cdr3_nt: TGTGCCAGCAGCCCTGGACTTGTCTCCTACAATGAGCAGTTCTTC
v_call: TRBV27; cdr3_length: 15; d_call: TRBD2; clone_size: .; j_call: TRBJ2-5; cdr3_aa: CASSFGRLALETQYF; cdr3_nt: TGTGCCAGCAGTTTTGGGAGACTAGCGCTGGAGACCCAGTACTTC
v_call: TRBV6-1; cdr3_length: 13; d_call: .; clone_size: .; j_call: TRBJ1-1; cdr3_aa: CASSEQGGLEAFF; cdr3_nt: TGTGCCAGCAGTGAACAAGGAGGGCTAGAAGCTTTCTTT
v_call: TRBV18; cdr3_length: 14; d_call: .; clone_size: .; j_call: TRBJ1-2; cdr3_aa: CASSPPTGTEGYTF; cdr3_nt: TGTGCCAGCTCACCGCCTACAGGGACGGAGGGCTACACCTTC
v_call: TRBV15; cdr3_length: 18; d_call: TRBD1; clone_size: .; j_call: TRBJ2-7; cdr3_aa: CATSRNRDRVLGSYEQYF; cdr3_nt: TGTGCCACCAGCCGAAACCGGGACAGGGTTTTAGGCTCCTACGAGCAGTACTTC
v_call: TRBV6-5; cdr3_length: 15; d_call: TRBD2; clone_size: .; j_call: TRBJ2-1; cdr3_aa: CASSYSGTSGPNRVF; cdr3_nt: TGTGCCAGCAGTTACTCCGGGACTAGCGGTCCAAATAGGGTCTTC
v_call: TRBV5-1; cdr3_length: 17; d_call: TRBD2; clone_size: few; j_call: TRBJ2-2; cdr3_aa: CASSSKGPAGGPGELFF; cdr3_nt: TGCGCCAGCAGCTCTAAGGGCCCAGCGGGAGGGCCCGGGGAGCTGTTTTTT
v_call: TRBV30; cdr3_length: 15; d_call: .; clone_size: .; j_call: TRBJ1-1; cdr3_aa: CAWSAIEGGRTEAFF; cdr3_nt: TGTGCCTGGAGTGCCATCGAGGGGGGGAGAACTGAAGCTTTCTTT
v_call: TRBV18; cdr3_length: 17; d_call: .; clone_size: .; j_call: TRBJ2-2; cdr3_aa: CASSPPSRGQGSGELFF; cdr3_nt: TGTGCCAGCTCACCACCGTCGCGGGGTCAGGGTTCCGGGGAGCTGTTTTTT
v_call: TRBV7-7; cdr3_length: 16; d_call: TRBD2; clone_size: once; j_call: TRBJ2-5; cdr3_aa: CASSRTSGGAGETQYF; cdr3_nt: TGTGCTAGCAGCCGGACTAGCGGGGGGGCGGGAGAGACCCAGTACTTC